This T cell receptor beta chain was observed in a study of human T cells and chemical hapten exposure (dated by TCRdb to about 2021). Background on the whole study: For sensitization, 2% DPC in acetone was applied to a 2 cm by 2 cm area of upper inner arm skin. Weekly therapeutic DPC doses were additionally applied to the scalp of patients throughout the roughly 23-week study period. Patch testing on the upper back used Finn chambers containing 0.01% DPC, with scoring done after 6 days according to International Contact Dermatitis Research Group standards. The patient cohort, mostly female, included alopecia areata with under or over 50% scalp involvement, alopecia totalis and alopecia universalis. Libraries were pooled for sequencing, and variation in per-sample TCR yields was attributed mainly to small differences in library volumes within the pool. In alopecia patients, the study followed how the peripheral blood TCR repertoire changed in vivo over primary and secondary sensitization to diphenylcyclopropenone (DPC), a hapten. Blood samples were taken from patients before sensitization (week 0) and then at 2, 6 and about 24 weeks after DPC sensitization. Around 30 alopecia patients provided blood for TCR sequencing at one to four time points (pre-sensitization, 2, 6 and 24 weeks). Summary of the overall study and its limitations: Compared with pre-sensitization or healthy control sets, expanded TCRs formed significantly more large CDR3 similarity clusters, which is consistent with antigen-driven responses. DPC sensitization did not change how many TCRs were above 1 in 1000 frequency, and no evidence was found of alterations in global repertoire structure. After repeated subsampling, the strength of the expansion versus patch-test correlation and the threshold at which it became significant changed. All patients had alopecia, a presumed autoimmune disease, so their immune response might differ from that of healthy individuals. Patch test score correlated positively with the number of PT1 expanded TCRs, reaching significance at thresholds 8, 16 and 32 but not at 4.

Measured from the cysteine to the phenylalanine, the CDR3 is 17 residues long. Only CDR3 DNA remains: 51 bases, in frame from the first base. From the germline V gene, CDR1 is KGHSH and CDR2 is LQKENI. V sheds 1 base and J sheds 3 bases, leaving 17 bases between their ends. The time point label corresponds to: patch test 3, about 24 weeks after DPC sensitization. Reading the label with the study, this specimen's treatment or condition is: therapeutic diphenylcyclopropenone sensitization with weekly scalp DPC. Blood at each patch-test visit was drawn before the patch test was applied. Patients were considered eligible if aged 18 to 70, diagnosed with alopecia and deemed suitable for DPC therapy, and patients were excluded if pregnant. Total RNA was isolated from unfractionated whole blood collected in Tempus Blood RNA tubes. The library was prepared using RACE. For sequencing, a NextSeq 500 was employed. During library preparation, unique molecular identifiers were attached to individual cDNA molecules so that TCRs could be counted in a quantitative, reproducible way. From each blood RNA sample, both TCR alpha and TCR beta chains were sequenced. On the study's bioinformatics: A median of around 100,000 TCRs per sample was observed, with a range of roughly 23,224 to 750,000. The Decombinator software suite was used to annotate V, J and CDR3 in the TCR reads. For PS versus PT1 abundance plots, all samples were subsampled to the same number of TCRs (28,000). TCRs were defined as expanded if absent before sensitization and observed at least eight times at the 2-week time point. Using fastp at Q25 and MiXCR, TCRdb reprocessed the public reads and kept productive beta chains. Each CDR3 protein appears once, grouped with its most common genes and DNA. The authors' filters were not applied to this entry. Here the sample has 80,000 to 100,000 distinct CDR3 sequences; 9.5% to 13% occur a single time. The ten largest make up 0.8% to 1.2% of the sample.

There are many counts of this clonotype. Its antigen remains unidentified. Base qualities are not at hand, and no much larger clone is one base apart. Sequenced material: whole blood, taken in connection with sensitization to the hapten diphenylcyclopropenone (DPC). The rearranged segments are TRBV18 and TRBJ2-3, and the D gene may be TRBD1, 5 bases matching. The receptor comes from a woman aged 25 to 39 with alopecia areata. Some clones in this sample may be carry-over from other donors' samples. This receptor carries the CDR3 CASSPLGPGKLTDTQYF. In nucleotides, the sequence is TGTGCCAGCTCACCACTAGGCCCAGGGAAACTAACAGATACGCAGTATTTT.